This TCR beta chain was recovered during a study of OX40 agonist ivuxolimab in advanced cancers. As to this clone: Its antigen is unknown.

Overall study results and limits: CD8+ T cells (on average) carried more expanded clones than CD4+ T cells.

The table came from immunoSEQ multiplex PCR; TCRdb's copy has only in-frame clones and leaves some out. The profile shows about 60,000 clones, more than 75% of them singletons. The clonotype originates from an adult with an advanced solid tumor such as melanoma, head and neck, liver or kidney cancer. This sample comprised CD4+ or CD8+ T cells sorted from blood, obtained in a trial of the OX40 agonist ivuxolimab.

CDR3 in amino acids: CASSFGTGANYGYTF. The CDR3 DNA sequence: TGTGCCAGCAGTTTCGGGACAGGGGCGAACTATGGCTACACCTTC. This chain connects TRBV6-5 to TRBJ1-2; 10 bases match TRBD1. Germline trimming cut 4 bases from V and 2 bases from J; bases unmatched to any gene: 4. Germline assignment: CDR1 MNHEY and CDR2 SVGAGI. The length of the CDR3 is 15 residues.